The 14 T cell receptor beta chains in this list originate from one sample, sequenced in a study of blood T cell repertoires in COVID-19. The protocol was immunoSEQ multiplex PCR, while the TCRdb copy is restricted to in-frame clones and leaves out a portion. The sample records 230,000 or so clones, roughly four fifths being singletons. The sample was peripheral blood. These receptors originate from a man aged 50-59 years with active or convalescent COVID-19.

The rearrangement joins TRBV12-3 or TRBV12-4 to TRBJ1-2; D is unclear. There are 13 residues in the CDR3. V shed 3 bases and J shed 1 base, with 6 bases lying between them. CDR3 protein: CASSFDINYGYTF. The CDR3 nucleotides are TGTGCCAGCAGTTTTGACATTAACTATGGCTACACCTTC.

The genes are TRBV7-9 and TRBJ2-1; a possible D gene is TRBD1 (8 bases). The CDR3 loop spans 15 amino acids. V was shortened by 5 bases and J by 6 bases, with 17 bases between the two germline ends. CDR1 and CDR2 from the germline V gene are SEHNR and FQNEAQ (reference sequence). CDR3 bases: TGTGCCAGCAGCCTACAGGGGGGGTCTTCCAATGAGCAGTTCTTC. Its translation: CASSLQGGSSNEQFF.

CDR3 sequence (DNA): TGTGCCAGCAGCCGGACTAGCGGGGGGTTCCAAGAGACCCAGTACTTC. This gives the protein CASSRTSGGFQETQYF. The V and J genes are TRBV7-2 and TRBJ2-5, with 14 bases lining up with TRBD2. Unmatched junction bases numbered 3, after V lost 5 bases and J lost 1 base. This CDR3 is 16 amino acids long. Germline values: CDR1 SGHTA, CDR2 FQGNSA.

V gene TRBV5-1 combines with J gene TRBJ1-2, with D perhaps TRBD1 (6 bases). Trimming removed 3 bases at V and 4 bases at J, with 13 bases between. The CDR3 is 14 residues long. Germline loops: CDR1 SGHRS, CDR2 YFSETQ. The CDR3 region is CASSSSGGAYGYTF. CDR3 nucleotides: TGCGCCAGCAGCTCTTCGGGGGGCGCCTATGGCTACACCTTC.

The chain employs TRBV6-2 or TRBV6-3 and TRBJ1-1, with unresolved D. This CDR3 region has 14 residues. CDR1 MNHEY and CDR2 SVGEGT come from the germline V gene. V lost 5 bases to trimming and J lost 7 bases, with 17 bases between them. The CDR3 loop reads CASSTRPFGGEAFF. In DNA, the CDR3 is TGTGCCAGCAGTACACGCCCCTTCGGCGGTGAAGCTTTCTTT.

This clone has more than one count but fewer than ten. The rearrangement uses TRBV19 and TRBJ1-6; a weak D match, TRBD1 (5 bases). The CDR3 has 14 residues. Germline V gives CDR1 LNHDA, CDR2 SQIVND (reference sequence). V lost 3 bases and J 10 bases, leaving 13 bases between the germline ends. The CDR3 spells CASSITGSDSPLHF. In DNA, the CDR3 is TGTGCCAGTAGTATTACAGGTTCGGACTCACCCCTCCACTTT.

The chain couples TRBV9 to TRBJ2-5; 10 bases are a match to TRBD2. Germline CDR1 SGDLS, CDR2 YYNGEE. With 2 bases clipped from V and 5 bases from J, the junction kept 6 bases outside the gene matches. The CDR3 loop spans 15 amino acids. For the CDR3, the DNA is TGTGCCAGCAGCGTGGTGAGCGGGGGGGAGGAGACCCAGTACTTC. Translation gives CASSVVSGGEETQYF.

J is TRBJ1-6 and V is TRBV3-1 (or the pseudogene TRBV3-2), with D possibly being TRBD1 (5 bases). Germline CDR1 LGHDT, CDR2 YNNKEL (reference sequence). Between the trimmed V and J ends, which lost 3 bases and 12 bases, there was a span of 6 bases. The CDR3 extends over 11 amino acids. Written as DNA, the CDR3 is TGTGCCAGCAGCCATCAGGGACCCCTCCACTTT. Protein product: CASSHQGPLHF.

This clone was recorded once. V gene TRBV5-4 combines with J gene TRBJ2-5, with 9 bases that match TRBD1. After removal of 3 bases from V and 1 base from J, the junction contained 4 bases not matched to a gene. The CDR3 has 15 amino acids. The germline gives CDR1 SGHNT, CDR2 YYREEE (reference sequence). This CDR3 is CASSSTQGAQETQYF. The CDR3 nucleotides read TGTGCCAGCAGCTCCACACAGGGGGCCCAAGAGACCCAGTACTTC.

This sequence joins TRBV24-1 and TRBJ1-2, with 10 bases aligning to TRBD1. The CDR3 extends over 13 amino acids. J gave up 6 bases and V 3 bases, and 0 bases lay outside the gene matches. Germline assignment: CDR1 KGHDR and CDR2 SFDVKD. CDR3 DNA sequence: TGTGCCACCAGTGATGACAGGGGGCATGGCTACACCTTC. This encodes CATSDDRGHGYTF.

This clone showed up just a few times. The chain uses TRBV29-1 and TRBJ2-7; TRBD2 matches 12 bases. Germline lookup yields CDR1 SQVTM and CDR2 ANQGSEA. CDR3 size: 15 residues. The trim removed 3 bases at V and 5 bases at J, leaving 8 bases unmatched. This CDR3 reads CSVEPASGGANEQYF. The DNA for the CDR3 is TGCAGCGTTGAGCCCGCTAGCGGGGGGGCGAACGAGCAGTACTTC.

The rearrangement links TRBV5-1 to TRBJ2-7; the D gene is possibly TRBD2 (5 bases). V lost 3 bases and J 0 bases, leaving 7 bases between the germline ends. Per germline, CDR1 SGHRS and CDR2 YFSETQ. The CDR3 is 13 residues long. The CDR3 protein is CASSSGFSYEQYF. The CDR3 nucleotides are TGCGCCAGCAGCTCGGGGTTCTCCTACGAGCAGTACTTC.

The CDR3 is CAISESQGQTEAFF. In DNA, the CDR3 is TGTGCCATCAGTGAGTCCCAGGGCCAAACTGAAGCTTTCTTT. The V and J genes are TRBV10-3 and TRBJ1-1; the D gene is possibly TRBD1 (5 bases). The CDR3 consists of 14 residues. CDR1 and CDR2 from the germline V gene are ENHRY and SYGVKD. V gave up 0 bases and J gave up 5 bases, with 10 bases separating them.

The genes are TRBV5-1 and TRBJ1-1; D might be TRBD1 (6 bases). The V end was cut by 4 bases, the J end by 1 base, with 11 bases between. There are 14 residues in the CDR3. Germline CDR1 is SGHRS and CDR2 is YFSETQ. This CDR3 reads CASSPGHKNTEAFF. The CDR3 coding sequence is TGCGCCAGCAGCCCGGGACATAAGAACACTGAAGCTTTCTTT.